This TCR beta chain comes out of a study of blood T cells in healthy people across ages (dated by TCRdb to between 2014 and 2017). Some background on the complete study: In model experiments, template switching captured roughly one uniquely barcoded TCR beta cDNA molecule for every two T cells. Age-related changes in TCR beta repertoire diversity were measured in the study by deep sequencing normalized with unique cDNA molecular identifiers. Donors were grouped into four age groups: young (average 16 years), middle-aged (roughly 40), aged (approximately 58) and long-lived (roughly 80). To avoid experimental bias, donors of different ages were randomly spread across the sequencing lanes. The study analyzed two additional independent replicas of 1 million unique cDNA reads from the same blood draw for two donors, one aged 18 to 29 and one aged 80 or older.

Taken from the germline V gene (reference sequence), the CDR1 and CDR2 loops are DFQATT and SNEGSKA. Between the V and J ends, shortened by 0 bases and 6 bases respectively, the junction contains 17 bases. Including the terminal cysteine and phenylalanine, the CDR3 comprises 15 residues. The sequence is cut down to CDR3 DNA, 45 bases in frame from base 1. General study outcomes and caveats: Conclusive comparison of naive and antigen-experienced compartments was prevented by the profiling of bulk unsorted PBMCs. Estimates of total diversity from one million sequenced T cells were regarded as lower bounds and underestimates. The CMV infection status of donors was not known, potentially confounding age-related changes in expanded clonotypes. Observed TCR beta diversity per million T cells fell roughly linearly with age, and a significant reduction was already apparent by age around 40. Compared with the aged group, the long-lived group had more naive CD4+ T cells, fewer expanded clones and increased TCR diversity, suggesting age selection. There was a strong correlation between observed TCR beta diversity and the percentage of naive T cells measured by flow cytometry.

As for this clonotype: Its antigen is still unknown. No base quality values were provided; no much bigger clone lies one nucleotide off.

The donors were 40 or so Caucasian individuals from Russia, aged roughly 6 to 100 years, who were systemically healthy. Each donor gave ten milliliters of peripheral blood, collected into EDTA-treated Vacutainer tubes. Ficoll-Paque density-gradient centrifugation was used to isolate PBMCs, with at least 6.5 million per sample. Trizol reagent was used to extract total RNA from PBMCs, with at least 5 micrograms per sample. The percentages of naive CD45RAhigh/CD27high T cells were determined by flow cytometry on a PBMC aliquot from every donor. The library was obtained by 5' RACE. The sequencer was an Illumina HiSeq 2500. A second PCR of roughly 6 to 11 cycles was run with a J-beta primer mix and a sample-barcoded 5' primer. A unique molecular identifier was introduced onto each TCR beta cDNA molecule by a template-switch 5' adaptor carrying 12 random nucleotides. Each sample yielded at least 2.5 million CDR3-containing paired-end reads. All of the RNA was converted into first-strand cDNA using the Mint cDNA synthesis kit, with a TRBC-specific oligonucleotide serving as the primer. After uracil-DNA glycosylase treatment, a first 18-cycle PCR used universal primers M1SS and BC2_uni_R on all cDNA. The study's own analysis went as follows. For normalization, 1 million high-quality reads were randomly selected from each sample, with every read carrying a distinct molecular identifier. Reads sharing molecular identifiers were discarded rather than binned into consensus sequences. MiTCR, set to a Q25 quality threshold and the strictest error-elimination algorithm, was used for CDR3 identification, clonotype clustering and error correction. Lower-bound total TCR beta diversity was estimated with a nonparametric unseen species model using Euler transformation. The public reads were quality trimmed at Q25 with fastp and then assembled into clones with MiXCR by TCRdb, keeping productive beta chains. CDR3 protein duplicates are merged, each entry listing the most common genes and DNA. In this record, the V and J calls reflect TCRdb's handling and not the investigators' own analysis. This sample is represented by 1.6 million or so distinct CDR3 sequences; 34% of them were singletons. Around 11% of the sample is taken by the ten largest.

This TCR derives from a woman aged 30 to 39 in good health. Recombination joined TRBV20-1 with TRBJ1-2; no D gene is confidently identified. Sample: blood. The CDR3 region: CSARDSGKNRDGYTF. At the DNA level, the sequence is TGCAGTGCTAGAGATTCCGGGAAGAATCGGGATGGCTACACCTTC.